A single sample is the source of the 10 T cell receptor beta chains below, sequenced in a study of T-cell reconstitution after alpha-beta-depleted transplantation in children. Molecular barcoding with unique molecular identifiers was used for the TCRbeta library. TCRdb reanalysed the PCR reads using MiXCR and keeps one entry per CDR3 protein. This table holds approximately 650,000 distinct CDR3 sequences, about an eighth found once. The material sequenced was PBMCs, taken before TCRalphabeta/CD19-depleted stem cell transplant. Every receptor here comes from a girl aged 2 to 9 with congenital amegakaryocytic thrombocytopenia, due to receive a stem cell transplant.

The V gene is TRBV21-1, the J gene TRBJ2-5; the table's D call, TRBD1, was not checked against the DNA. TRBV21-1 is a pseudogene segment. The CDR3 is made up of 14 amino acids. In nucleotides, the CDR3 is TGTGCCAGCAGCATGACAGGCTTGGGGGAGACCCAGTACTTC. This encodes CASSMTGLGETQYF.

J is TRBJ1-5 and V is TRBV20-1, with 8 bases lining up with TRBD1. CDR3 length: 16 amino acids. J lost 1 base, V lost 5 bases, and 10 bases had no gene match. Germline V gene data show CDR1 as DFQATT and CDR2 as SNEGSKA (reference sequence). CDR3 protein: CSAPRTGSLSNQPQHF. As DNA, the CDR3 is TGCAGTGCTCCCCGGACAGGGAGTCTGAGCAATCAGCCCCAGCATTTT.

This clonotype was found many times. V is TRBV6-2 or TRBV6-3 and J is TRBJ2-3, with unresolved D. V lost 7 bases and J lost 6, with 11 bases in between. The CDR3 is made up of 12 amino acids. Germline CDR1 reads MNHEY; CDR2 reads SVGEGT. The CDR3 spells CASKQLRDTQYF. The CDR3 DNA sequence: TGTGCCAGCAAACAGTTGAGGGATACGCAGTATTTT.

This clonotype was detected only a few times. The rearrangement joins TRBV11-2 to TRBJ2-3; D is undetermined. The ends were cut back, 6 bases at V and 0 bases at J, with 13 bases in the middle. The CDR3 consists of 15 residues. Per the germline V gene, CDR1 is SGHAT and CDR2 is FQNNGV. Here the CDR3 reads CASRILISSTDTQYF. DNA of the CDR3: TGTGCCAGCAGGATTCTAATAAGTAGCACAGATACGCAGTATTTT.

V and J are TRBV12-3 or TRBV12-4 and TRBJ2-3, with D hard to call. The CDR3 extends over 12 amino acids. Trimming took off 2 bases at V and 6 bases at J, with 6 bases between the two ends. CDR3 in DNA: TGTGCCAGCAGTTTACGGCGGGATACGCAGTATTTT. Protein product: CASSLRRDTQYF.

This chain joins TRBV7-9 and TRBJ2-3, with 10 bases that match TRBD2. V dropped 8 bases and J dropped 2; count of bases not matched to a gene: 4. Germline CDR1 is SEHNR and CDR2 is FQNEAQ (reference sequence). CDR3 size: 14 residues. CDR3 bases: TGTGCCAGCGAACTAGCGGGATACACAGATACGCAGTATTTT. Protein product: CASELAGYTDTQYF.

This sequence joins TRBV4-2 and TRBJ1-5; D is perhaps TRBD1 (5 bases). Germline CDR1 is LGHNA and CDR2 is YNFKEQ. The V and J ends lost 0 bases and 4 bases respectively, with 10 bases between them. This CDR3 is built from 15 residues. For the CDR3, the DNA is TGTGCCAGCAGCCAAGATTGGGCAGGGAATCAGCCCCAGCATTTT. Translating gives CASSQDWAGNQPQHF.

This clonotype was detected many times. This chain joins TRBV12-3 or TRBV12-4 and TRBJ2-7; 13 positions agree with TRBD2. Germline trimming cut 3 bases from V and 4 bases from J; bases unmatched to any gene: 9. This CDR3 spans 17 amino acids. The CDR3 DNA reads TGTGCCAGCAGTTTTGGAGGACTAGCGGGAGATGGGTACGAGCAGTACTTC. This translates into CASSFGGLAGDGYEQYF.

This clonotype was found many times. The chain employs TRBV20-1 and TRBJ2-2; 7 bases map to TRBD2. CDR1 DFQATT and CDR2 SNEGSKA come from the germline V gene (reference sequence). The J segment lost 7 bases and the V segment lost 6 bases, leaving 11 bases of the junction unmatched. This CDR3 contains 14 residues. The CDR3 here is CSAWGRARNGELFF. For the CDR3, the DNA is TGCAGTGCGTGGGGGAGGGCTCGGAACGGGGAGCTGTTTTTT.

The chain recombines TRBV2 with TRBJ2-7, with D perhaps matching TRBD2 (5 bases). CDR1 is SNHLY, CDR2 FYNNEI, per germline. The CDR3 extends over 14 amino acids. The ends were cut back, 8 bases at V and 3 bases at J, with 17 bases in the middle. The CDR3 DNA is TGTGCCAGCGACTATGGACCACGAAACTACGAGCAGTACTTC. Translated: CASDYGPRNYEQYF.